This T cell receptor (beta chain) was retrieved from a study of T cell responses to AZD1222 COVID-19 vaccine. The CDR3 loop spans 17 amino acids. Clones were sequenced by immunoSEQ multiplex PCR, and TCRdb holds only the in-frame ones, with some missing. Among around 180,000 clones, around 92% were seen once, and the ten largest hold roughly a tenth. The clonotype comes from an adult in good health. The sequences come from peripheral blood, collected on day 0 of AZD1222 vaccination. The rearrangement links TRBV21-1 to TRBJ1-1. TRBV21-1 is a pseudogene locus. The chain's CDR3 is CASTPDGVSNCSGEAFF. As DNA, the CDR3 is TGTGCCAGCACTCCCGACGGGGTTAGTAACTGCTCGGGTGAAGCTTTCTTT.